These 7 T cell receptor beta chains originate from one sample sequenced in a study of T cells in Graves' hyperthyroidism and ophthalmopathy (dated by TCRdb to about 2019). The library was generated by multiplex PCR. Sequencing relied on an Illumina HiSeq 2000. The TCR beta CDR3 regions were amplified from RNA transcripts. A first-round RT-PCR of the TCR CDR3 used the HTBI primer set with the Qiagen OneStep RT-PCR kit. The public reads were quality trimmed at Q25 with fastp and then assembled into clones with MiXCR by TCRdb, keeping productive beta chains. Rows merge per CDR3 protein into single entries with the most common DNA and genes. The table for this sample lists about 840,000 distinct CDR3 sequences; 35% to 40% of them were counted only once. Approximately 8.7% of the sample is in the top ten clones. The sequenced sample was blood. These receptors came from a young man with Graves' hyperthyroidism.

This clonotype was seen a handful of times. The chain recombines TRBV7-6 with TRBJ1-2, with D possibly matching TRBD1 (5 bases). Germline lookup yields CDR1 SGHVS and CDR2 FNYEAQ. There are 15 residues in the CDR3. Deletions cut 2 bases from V and 4 bases from J, with 14 bases between. CDR3 bases: TGTGCCAGCAGCTTATCCCAGGGAGAGAGCTATGGCTACACCTTC. It translates to CASSLSQGESYGYTF.

J is TRBJ2-2 and V is TRBV7-9; D gene uncertain. With 9 bases removed from V and 1 base from J, the gap between germline ends came to 9 bases. CDR1 SEHNR and CDR2 FQNEAQ come from the germline V gene (reference sequence). The CDR3 covers 13 residues. CDR3 loop: CASNDRNTGELFF. The CDR3 DNA reads as TGTGCCAGTAACGACCGGAACACCGGGGAGCTGTTTTTT.

This clonotype was counted a few times. The chain links TRBV10-3 to TRBJ1-5, with D possibly matching TRBD1 (6 bases). V was cut by 10 bases and J by 1 base, with 20 bases left in between. Germline values: CDR1 ENHRY, CDR2 SYGVKD. The CDR3 totals 16 residues. CDR3: CASTDGGGWSNQPQHF. The CDR3, as DNA: TGTGCCAGCACAGATGGAGGGGGTTGGAGCAATCAGCCCCAGCATTTT.

The gene calls are TRBV25-1 and TRBJ1-2, with unresolved D. This CDR3 comprises 12 residues. The germline gives CDR1 MGHDK, CDR2 SYGVNS. V dropped 10 bases and J dropped 4 bases, with 13 bases sitting between them. CDR3 residues: CATKPGGYGYTF. The CDR3 DNA is TGTGCCACGAAACCAGGAGGCTATGGCTACACCTTC.

The rearrangement joins TRBV7-6 to TRBJ2-7; D gene ambiguous. The CDR3 contains 14 residues. CDR1 SGHVS and CDR2 FNYEAQ come from the germline V gene. V was cut by 1 base and J by 0 bases, with 7 bases left in between. The DNA for the CDR3 is TGTGCCAGCAGCTTAGGTGCTAACTCCTACGAGCAGTACTTC. This codes for CASSLGANSYEQYF.

This clonotype was detected many times. The chain joins TRBV9 to TRBJ1-5, with D unclear. V was shortened by 4 bases and J by 6 bases, with 11 bases between the two germline ends. Germline-derived CDR1 and CDR2 are SGDLS and YYNGEE. The CDR3 extends over 13 amino acids. The CDR3 protein is CASSSGVAQPQHF. The CDR3 DNA reads as TGTGCCAGCAGCAGCGGGGTGGCTCAGCCCCAGCATTTT.

This clonotype was found many times. The chain couples TRBV24-1 to TRBJ1-1; D is perhaps TRBD1 (5 bases). Deletions cut 5 bases from V and 1 base from J, with 7 bases between. The CDR3 has 13 residues. Germline values: CDR1 KGHDR, CDR2 SFDVKD. The CDR3 nucleotides read TGTGCCACCAGTGTCGGGGGGAACACTGAAGCTTTCTTT. Protein: CATSVGGNTEAFF.